Relative to its sample, the clone carrying this TCR beta chain is medium-sized (0.01 to 0.1%). Labeling with CFSE marked 200,000 or so responder cells, which were plated with 200,000 or so irradiated, violet-dye-labeled stimulator cells. The source of the sample is a study of graft-versus-host responses after intestinal transplantation. Germline CDR1 and CDR2: SGHTA and FQGNSA. The CDR3 is 12 amino acids. Trimming pared 2 bases from V and 5 bases from J, leaving 7 bases between. The protocol was immunoSEQ multiplex PCR, while the TCRdb copy is restricted to in-frame clones and leaves out a portion. This repertoire shows roughly 21,000 clones, 40% to 50% found once; its top ten account for under 2%.

The gene calls are TRBV7-2 and TRBJ2-7; D is undetermined. The receptor comes from a human patient who received an intestinal transplant. The starting material was alloreactive CD8+ T cells from a mixed lymphocyte reaction culture, obtained before intestinal transplant. The subset is: CFSE-low proliferating T cells sorted from roughly six-day pre-transplant mixed lymphocyte reaction (GvH or HvG direction). In DNA, the CDR3 is TGTGCCAGCAGCTTATTTAATCACGAGCAGTACTTC. It specifies CASSLFNHEQYF.